The rows below give T cell receptor beta chains drawn from one sample of a study of T cell changes during pregnancy in multiple sclerosis. Assay used: immunoSEQ multiplex PCR; TCRdb lists only in-frame clones, some missing. The table shows around 33,000 clones, with roughly 90% occurring only once. Sequencing was performed on CD8+ T cells from peripheral blood mononuclear cells, taken in the third trimester of pregnancy. All receptors derive from a female donor with multiple sclerosis, enrolled in a pregnancy study. Both conserved end residues are part of each CDR3. Fields, in order: V gene, clone size, J gene, D gene, CDR3 protein, CDR3 DNA. D genes are given only for firm matches. Only some rows state a clone size, as once, few, many or a class for expanded clones.

TRBV9,-,TRBJ2-2,TRBD2,CASSGPPSGAPTGELFF,TGTGCCAGCAGCGGTCCTCCTAGCGGGGCCCCTACCGGGGAGCTGTTTTTT
TRBV5-6,-,TRBJ2-3,-,CASSLSTDTQYF,TGTGCCAGCAGCCTGAGCACAGATACGCAGTATTTT
TRBV11-2,-,TRBJ2-5,TRBD2,CASSALAGETQYF,TGTGCCAGCAGCGCACTAGCGGGAGAGACCCAGTACTTC
TRBV5-6,-,TRBJ2-7,-,CASSLGQDIYEQYF,TGTGCCAGCAGCTTGGGACAGGACATATACGAGCAGTACTTC
TRBV9,-,TRBJ2-6,-,CASSVGAAGANVLTF,TGTGCCAGCAGCGTAGGAGCCGCGGGGGCCAACGTCCTGACTTTC
TRBV9,once,TRBJ1-4,-,CASSVQGIEEKLFF,TGTGCCAGCAGCGTACAGGGGATCGAAGAAAAACTGTTTTTT
TRBV11-2,-,TRBJ2-1,TRBD1,CASSSYGRGNEQFF,TGTGCCAGCAGCTCCTACGGCAGGGGGAATGAGCAGTTCTTC
TRBV9,-,TRBJ1-2,-,CASSVEGLLGGHYGYTF,TGTGCCAGCAGCGTAGAGGGCCTTTTGGGGGGGCACTATGGCTACACCTTC
TRBV14,-,TRBJ2-7,TRBD1,CASSQKGTGYEQYF,TGTGCCAGCAGCCAGAAAGGGACAGGCTACGAGCAGTACTTC
TRBV5-5,-,TRBJ1-1,-,CASSEPTEAFF,TGTGCCAGCAGCGAGCCGACTGAAGCTTTCTTT
TRBV19,-,TRBJ2-3,TRBD2,CASSIGLAGGTSTDTQYF,TGTGCCAGTAGTATTGGGCTAGCGGGGGGGACTAGCACAGATACGCAGTATTTT
TRBV10-3,once,TRBJ1-3,-,CAISESGGVDTIYF,TGTGCCATCAGTGAGTCGGGAGGGGTGGACACCATATATTTT
TRBV11-2,-,TRBJ1-4,TRBD1,CASSPRQGGPTNEKLFF,TGTGCCAGCAGCCCACGACAGGGGGGACCAACTAATGAAAAACTGTTTTTT
TRBV2,-,TRBJ2-5,TRBD1,CATRTGEETQYF,TGTGCCACCCGGACAGGGGAAGAGACCCAGTACTTC
TRBV27,-,TRBJ1-2,-,CASSLGAGPHGYTF,TGTGCCAGCAGTTTAGGTGCAGGGCCCCACGGCTACACCTTC
TRBV11-1,-,TRBJ1-1,-,CASSIPDGDTEAFF,TGTGCCAGCAGCATCCCCGACGGGGACACTGAAGCTTTCTTT
TRBV4-3,-,TRBJ1-4,-,CASSQDRGTTNEKLFF,TGCGCCAGCAGCCAAGATCGGGGTACAACTAATGAAAAACTGTTTTTT
TRBV4-1,-,TRBJ2-7,TRBD1,CASSQFWGQGAYEQYF,TGCGCCAGCAGCCAATTTTGGGGACAGGGGGCCTACGAGCAGTACTTC
TRBV21-1,once,TRBJ1-3,-,CASSGGRPLRGLNTIYF,TGTGCCAGCAGCGGAGGGAGACCGCTCCGGGGGTTAAACACCATATATTTT
TRBV19,-,TRBJ2-3,TRBD2,CASSMTWEGTDTQYF,TGTGCCAGTAGTATGACTTGGGAGGGGACAGATACGCAGTATTTT
TRBV19,-,TRBJ2-5,TRBD1,CASSTILSTGGAWAETQYF,TGTGCCAGTAGTACGATACTGTCGACAGGGGGCGCATGGGCAGAGACCCAGTACTTC
TRBV4-1,once,TRBJ1-1,-,CASSQAVWTEAFF,TGCGCCAGCAGCCAGGCAGTGTGGACTGAAGCTTTCTTT
TRBV14,-,TRBJ1-2,TRBD1,CASSQGPQGGVGYTF,TGTGCCAGCAGCCAAGGCCCCCAGGGGGGTGTCGGCTACACCTTC
TRBV27,-,TRBJ2-7,-,CASRPRTVHEQYF,TGTGCCAGCAGACCACGGACAGTTCACGAGCAGTACTTC
TRBV9,-,TRBJ2-3,-,CASKAGTSDTQYF,TGTGCCAGCAAGGCGGGTACCTCAGATACGCAGTATTTT
TRBV27,-,TRBJ2-3,TRBD2,CASSVEPLRTSGFFTDTQYF,TGTGCCAGCAGCGTAGAACCACTCAGGACTAGCGGGTTTTTTACAGATACGCAGTATTTT
TRBV9,-,TRBJ1-1,-,CASSVAGTGMNEAFF,TGTGCCAGCAGCGTAGCGGGCACAGGGATGAATGAAGCTTTCTTT
TRBV6-4,-,TRBJ2-2,TRBD2,CASSPAGGGTGELFF,TGTGCCAGTTCCCCCGCCGGGGGGGGGACCGGGGAGCTGTTTTTT
TRBV6-5,-,TRBJ1-2,-,CASSYSGGRGYTF,TGTGCCAGCAGTTACTCCGGGGGGCGAGGCTACACCTTC
TRBV5-6,-,TRBJ2-7,-,CASSTSGLGPYEQYF,TGTGCCAGCAGCACCTCGGGACTGGGACCCTACGAGCAGTACTTC
TRBV20-1,few,TRBJ1-2,-,CSAPPDNGYTF,TGCAGTGCTCCCCCGGACAATGGCTACACCTTC
TRBV7-3,-,TRBJ1-2,-,CASSDYSAGSYGYTF,TGTGCCAGCAGCGACTACAGTGCTGGGTCCTATGGCTACACCTTC
TRBV27,-,TRBJ1-5,-,CASSFGPGNQPQHF,TGTGCCAGCAGTTTTGGGCCGGGCAATCAGCCCCAGCATTTT
TRBV10-3,-,TRBJ2-1,TRBD2,CAIRGPRPSGGSYEQFF,TGTGCCATCAGAGGCCCAAGGCCTAGCGGGGGGAGCTATGAGCAGTTCTTC
TRBV6-4,few,TRBJ2-1,TRBD1,CASSPRTGGNEQFF,TGTGCCAGCAGTCCGAGGACAGGGGGCAATGAGCAGTTCTTC
TRBV6-5,-,TRBJ2-2,TRBD1,CASGQGINTGELFF,TGTGCCAGCGGACAGGGGATCAACACCGGGGAGCTGTTTTTT
TRBV10-3,few,TRBJ2-2,-,CAISEGSGELFF,TGTGCCATCAGTGAGGGTAGTGGGGAGCTGTTTTTT
TRBV7-2,-,TRBJ1-2,-,CASSSWVEVGGYTF,TGTGCCAGCAGCTCCTGGGTGGAGGTCGGAGGCTACACCTTC
TRBV28,many,TRBJ2-5,-,CASSFKWGQEETQYF,TGTGCCAGCAGTTTCAAGTGGGGGCAGGAAGAGACCCAGTACTTC
TRBV7-9,-,TRBJ1-2,TRBD1,CASSWRTGVVNYGYTF,TGTGCCAGCAGCTGGCGGACAGGCGTAGTTAACTATGGCTACACCTTC
TRBV9,-,TRBJ1-2,-,CASSVALLAGGRNGYTF,TGTGCCAGCAGCGTAGCCCTTTTGGCGGGGGGGCGGAATGGTTACACCTTC
TRBV5-4,-,TRBJ2-7,TRBD1,CASSNRGAPYEQYF,TGTGCCAGCAGCAACAGGGGGGCACCCTACGAGCAGTACTTC
TRBV5-5,-,TRBJ1-1,-,CASSPEMNTEAFF,TGTGCCAGCAGCCCGGAGATGAACACTGAAGCTTTCTTT
TRBV9,-,TRBJ1-2,-,CASSVGTENYGYTF,TGTGCCAGCAGCGTAGGGACAGAAAACTATGGCTACACCTTC
TRBV6-6,-,TRBJ2-7,-,CASSSLPGDSYEQYF,TGTGCCAGCAGTTCGCTACCGGGAGATTCCTACGAGCAGTACTTC
TRBV29-1,-,TRBJ2-7,TRBD2,CSVVGQRGQYF,TGCAGCGTTGTTGGGCAGCGGGGGCAGTACTTC
TRBV29-1,-,TRBJ2-2,-,CSVVRGSGELFF,TGCAGCGTTGTCCGGGGAAGTGGGGAGCTGTTTTTT
TRBV5-4,once,TRBJ2-1,-,CASSPGGQGGEQFF,TGTGCCAGCAGCCCCGGGGGGCAAGGGGGTGAGCAGTTCTTC
TRBV19,once,TRBJ2-2,-,CATLYTGELFF,TGTGCCACCTTGTACACCGGGGAGCTGTTTTTT
TRBV5-6,-,TRBJ1-2,TRBD1,CASSSGTANYGYTF,TGTGCCAGCAGCTCCGGGACAGCCAACTATGGCTACACCTTC
TRBV5-5,-,TRBJ2-1,-,CASSFGNEQFF,TGTGCCAGCAGCTTCGGGAATGAGCAGTTCTTC